Listed here are 32 T cell receptor beta chains from one sample, sequenced in a study of cytomegalovirus exposure and HLA in healthy donors. The study ran its PCR with 60 Vbeta and 13 Jbeta primers. The assay was immunoSEQ multiplex PCR, and TCRdb's table has in-frame clones only and misses some. This sample has 200,000 to 250,000 clones, with about 80% found just once. The sequenced sample was PBMCs. Every receptor here comes from a woman aged 55-75 years in good health and CMV-seropositive.

The CDR3 protein is CASSYGRTNQPQHF. CDR3 DNA: TGTGCCAGCAGCTACGGCAGAACCAATCAGCCCCAGCATTTT. The chain couples TRBV6-5 to TRBJ1-5; unclear D gene. This CDR3 contains 14 residues. Germline lookup yields CDR1 MNHEY and CDR2 SVGAGI. Trimming stripped 6 bases from V and 3 bases from J, with 12 bases between.

The gene calls are TRBV5-1 and TRBJ1-2, with a possible D match to TRBD1 (5 bases). Germline V lookup: CDR1 SGHRS, CDR2 YFSETQ. V was cut by 1 base and J by 8 bases, with 15 bases left in between. This CDR3 region has 14 residues. CDR3 protein: CASSLLAGERGYTF. CDR3 coding DNA: TGCGCCAGCAGCTTGTTGGCGGGGGAGCGGGGCTACACCTTC.

V is TRBV28 and J is TRBJ2-1; TRBD2 matches 11 bases. V lost 6 bases, J lost 11 bases, and 9 bases stayed unmatched. The germline V gene has CDR1 MDHEN and CDR2 SYDVKM. CDR3 length: 14 amino acids. The CDR3 is CASRVSGGVGKQFF. CDR3 nucleotide sequence: TGTGCCAGCAGAGTTAGCGGGGGGGTCGGAAAGCAGTTCTTC.

The rearrangement joins TRBV12-2 to TRBJ2-3; the tabulated D call, TRBD2, remains unverified against the DNA. TRBV12-2 represents a pseudogene. The CDR3 length is 19 residues. CDR3 region: CASRLVKCRRGGVIDTQYF. The DNA for the CDR3 is TGTGCAAGTCGCTTAGTCAAGTGCCGTCGGGGGGGGGTTATAGATACGCAGTATTTT.

In its sample, this clone was seen once. The CDR3 bases are TGTGCCAGCCAGCCTGTCGCGGCGGGAGGGACCCAGTACTTC. Protein sequence: CASQPVAAGGTQYF. The chain combines TRBV9 with TRBJ2-5; 8 positions agree with TRBD2. From germline, CDR1 is SGDLS and CDR2 YYNGEE. V was clipped by 7 bases and J by 7 bases; unmatched bases: 12. This CDR3 region has 14 residues.

This clone was seen only a few times. Within the sample, other DNA sequences also encode this same CDR3. The chain is built from TRBV5-4 and TRBJ2-5, with 7 bases that match TRBD1. Per germline, CDR1 SGHNT and CDR2 YYREEE (reference sequence). The CDR3 length is 13 residues. The trim removed 4 bases at V and 2 bases at J, leaving 2 bases unmatched. CDR3 sequence reads: CASSRDRQETQYF. CDR3 DNA sequence: TGTGCCAGCAGCCGGGACAGACAAGAGACCCAGTACTTC. Supplemented by reference TRBV5-4 and TRBJ2-5, the full variable domain reads ETGVTQSPTHLIKTRGQQVTLRCSSQSGHNTVSWYQQALGQGPQFIFQYYREEENGRGNFPPRFSGLQFPNYSSELNVNALELDDSALYLCASSRDRQETQYFGPGTRLLVL.

This chain links TRBV10-3 with TRBJ1-1, with a weak D call TRBD1 (6 bases). The CDR3 runs to 12 residues. Trimming removed 5 bases from V and 9 bases from J, with 13 bases in between. The germline V gene encodes CDR1 ENHRY and CDR2 SYGVKD. CDR3 nucleotide sequence: TGTGCCATCAGTATGCCAGGGGCACAAGCTTTCTTT. This sequence encodes CAISMPGAQAFF.

This clone has a handful of counts. CDR3: CASSDIRTGGFNYGYTF. The CDR3 DNA is TGTGCCAGCAGTGATATAAGAACGGGGGGGTTTAACTATGGCTACACCTTC. The chain couples TRBV6-4 to TRBJ1-2; D perhaps matches TRBD1 (5 bases). The CDR3 covers 17 residues. Deletions cut 3 bases from V and 1 base from J, with 18 bases between. CDR1 and CDR2 (germline): MRHNA, SNTAGT.

This clone was found a few times. The chain joins TRBV11-2 to TRBJ2-7; D remains unclear. The V end was cut by 1 base, the J end by 3 bases, with 19 bases between. Germline CDR1 is SGHAT and CDR2 is FQNNGV. The CDR3 is made up of 17 amino acids. The CDR3 sequence: CASSLVSWANEIYEQYF. In DNA, the CDR3 is TGTGCCAGCAGCTTAGTCTCGTGGGCAAATGAGATCTACGAGCAGTACTTC.

The V and J genes are TRBV19 and TRBJ2-7, with TRBD1 matching 7 bases. This CDR3 comprises 14 residues. CDR1 and CDR2 from the germline V gene are LNHDA and SQIVND (reference sequence). With 3 bases clipped from V and 3 bases from J, the junction kept 5 bases outside the gene matches. The CDR3 DNA reads TGTGCCAGTAGTATCTTCGCAGGGGGCTACGAGCAGTACTTC. Translating it yields CASSIFAGGYEQYF. The full variable domain, in which reference TRBV19 and TRBJ2-7 provide the parts outside the CDR3, is DGGITQSPKYLFRKEGQNVTLSCEQNLNHDAMYWYRQDPGQGLRLIYYSQIVNDFQKGDIAEGYSVSREKKESFPLTVTSAQKNPTAFYLCASSIFAGGYEQYFGPGTRLTVT.

The V and J genes are TRBV7-2 and TRBJ2-3; D possibly corresponds to TRBD1 (5 bases). Germline V CDR1 and CDR2: SGHTA, FQGNSA. This CDR3 is built from 19 residues. V lost 0 bases and J lost 3, with 22 bases in between. The CDR3 sequence is CASSLAPGQASSRTDTQYF. In DNA form, the CDR3 reads TGTGCCAGCAGCTTAGCGCCTGGACAAGCGTCCTCAAGAACAGATACGCAGTATTTT.

The V and J genes are TRBV7-8 and TRBJ1-6, with D unresolved. Germline CDR1 and CDR2: SGHVS and FQNEAQ. The CDR3 is 16 amino acids. Between the trimmed V and J ends, which lost 1 base and 1 base, there was a span of 8 bases. CDR3 region: CASSLVEESYNSPLHF. Here the CDR3 DNA reads TGTGCCAGCAGCTTAGTAGAGGAATCCTATAATTCACCCCTCCACTTT.

The V gene is TRBV19, the J gene TRBJ1-5; D is ambiguous. Trimming stripped 1 base from V and 2 bases from J, with 12 bases between. Germline CDR1 LNHDA, CDR2 SQIVND (reference sequence). The CDR3 sequence is 16 residues long. CDR3 in DNA: TGTGCCAGTAGTATAGGAAGTATCGGGGGCAATCAGCCCCAGCATTTT. This sequence encodes CASSIGSIGGNQPQHF.

V usage is TRBV28 and J usage is TRBJ1-1; 9 nucleotides line up with TRBD1. Germline CDR1 reads MDHEN; CDR2 reads SYDVKM. The CDR3 has 14 residues. With 5 bases clipped from V and 7 bases from J, the junction kept 8 bases outside the gene matches. CDR3 amino acids: CASSRTGASGEAFF. DNA for the CDR3: TGTGCCAGCAGTAGGACAGGGGCATCGGGTGAAGCTTTCTTT.

The V gene is TRBV6-5, the J gene TRBJ2-7; 7 nucleotides line up with TRBD2. V lost 0 bases and J lost 4; bases outside the gene matches: 6. This CDR3 contains 15 residues. CDR1 and CDR2 from the germline V gene are MNHEY and SVGAGI. CDR3: CASSYSRLAWYEQYF. CDR3 in DNA: TGTGCCAGCAGTTACTCGAGACTAGCTTGGTACGAGCAGTACTTC.

The chain has TRBV18 and TRBJ2-5; D gene uncertain. This CDR3 has 15 residues. Germline V gene lookup returns CDR1 KGHSH and CDR2 LQKENI. V was shortened by 5 bases and J by 0 bases, with 13 bases between the two germline ends. CDR3 residues: CASSGLSGYQETQYF. DNA of the CDR3: TGTGCCAGCTCAGGATTGTCAGGTTACCAAGAGACCCAGTACTTC. Combining the CDR3 with reference TRBV18 and TRBJ2-5 gives the whole variable domain NAGVMQNPRHLVRRRGQEARLRCSPMKGHSHVYWYRQLPEEGLKFMVYLQKENIIDESGMPKERFSAEFPKEGPSILRIQQVVRGDSAAYFCASSGLSGYQETQYFGPGTRLLVL.

The rearrangement uses TRBV5-8 and TRBJ1-1; 8 bases are shared with TRBD1. With 4 bases clipped from V and 9 bases from J, the junction kept 14 bases outside the gene matches. Germline V lookup: CDR1 SGHTS, CDR2 YDEGEE. The CDR3 is made up of 15 amino acids. The CDR3 loop reads CASSTARTGLNKAFF. The CDR3 DNA follows: TGTGCCAGCAGCACGGCCCGGACAGGGCTCAATAAAGCTTTCTTT.

V and J are TRBV5-6 and TRBJ2-5, with TRBD2 matching over 8 bases. The CDR3 contains 16 residues. Trimming removed 3 bases from V and 6 bases from J; junction bases left unmatched: 13. Germline CDR1 SGHDT, CDR2 YYEEEE. The CDR3 loop is CASSYRGGGYVQTQYF. As DNA, the CDR3 is TGTGCCAGCAGCTACCGAGGCGGGGGGTATGTTCAGACCCAGTACTTC. The variable domain in full, completed from reference TRBV5-6 and TRBJ2-5, reads DAGVTQSPTHLIKTRGQQVTLRCSPKSGHDTVSWYQQALGQGPQFIFQYYEEEERQRGNFPDRFSGHQFPNYSSELNVNALLLGDSALYLCASSYRGGGYVQTQYFGPGTRLLVL.

The CDR3 loop reads CASSYEIAGEGNEQFF. In DNA, the CDR3 is TGTGCCAGCAGTTATGAAATAGCGGGAGAGGGCAATGAGCAGTTCTTC. This sequence joins TRBV6-4 and TRBJ2-1, with 9 bases matching TRBD2. The germline CDR1 and CDR2 sequences are MRHNA and SNTAGT. V lost 5 bases and J lost 6; bases outside the gene matches: 11. The CDR3 contains 16 residues.

This clone occurred a few times. The chain carries TRBV5-4 and TRBJ2-7, with a tentative D call TRBD1 (6 bases). V lost 0 bases and J lost 4, with 11 bases in between. This CDR3 has 14 amino acids. Germline values: CDR1 SGHNT, CDR2 YYREEE (reference sequence). This CDR3 reads CASSLGQATYEQYF. The DNA for the CDR3 is TGTGCCAGCAGCTTGGGACAGGCAACTTACGAGCAGTACTTC.

The gene calls are TRBV6-1 and TRBJ1-1; TRBD1 might be the D (6 bases). Germline V lookup: CDR1 MNHNS, CDR2 SASEGT. This CDR3 region has 13 residues. V was cut by 6 bases and J by 7 bases, with 15 bases left in between. This CDR3 is CASRLGGAREAFF. The CDR3, as DNA: TGTGCCAGCAGGCTAGGGGGGGCCCGTGAAGCTTTCTTT.

The chain joins TRBV14 to TRBJ1-2; 7 bases agree with TRBD1. This CDR3 is 17 amino acids long. Germline CDR1 and CDR2: SGHDN and FVKESK. With 4 bases clipped from V and 0 bases from J, the junction kept 11 bases outside the gene matches. CDR3 residues: CASSPRTGMFANYGYTF. The CDR3, as DNA: TGTGCCAGCAGCCCGCGGACAGGAATGTTCGCTAACTATGGCTACACCTTC.

The rearrangement uses TRBV7-2 and TRBJ2-1; tentatively, D is TRBD1 (6 bases). CDR3 length: 15 amino acids. V shed 1 base and J shed 0 bases, with 7 bases lying between them. CDR1 SGHTA and CDR2 FQGNSA come from the germline V gene. CDR3 loop: CASSLDRASYNEQFF. DNA of the CDR3: TGTGCCAGCAGCTTAGACAGGGCCTCCTACAATGAGCAGTTCTTC.

In nucleotides, the CDR3 is TGTGCCAGCAGCGTAGGGGGGAGGAACAATCAGCCCCAGCATTTT. Translated, it gives CASSVGGRNNQPQHF. This chain links TRBV9 with TRBJ1-5, with D tentatively TRBD1 (5 bases). V was clipped by 0 bases and J by 3 bases, with 10 bases between them. CDR1 is SGDLS, CDR2 YYNGEE, per germline. This CDR3 is 15 amino acids long. The variable domain in full, completed from reference TRBV9 and TRBJ1-5, reads DSGVTQTPKHLITATGQRVTLRCSPRSGDLSVYWYQQSLDQGLQFLIQYYNGEERAKGNILERFSAQQFPDLHSELNLSSLELGDSALYFCASSVGGRNNQPQHFGDGTRLSIL.

The chain carries TRBV7-9 and TRBJ1-1, with 9 nucleotides matching TRBD1. The CDR3 spans 14 residues. V trimming: 5 bases; J trimming: 5 bases; junction bases outside the gene matches: 6. Germline V gene data show CDR1 as SEHNR and CDR2 as FQNEAQ (reference sequence). The CDR3 sequence: CASSPRDRATEAFF. The CDR3 nucleotides are TGTGCCAGCAGCCCGAGGGACAGGGCGACTGAAGCTTTCTTT.

This clone was picked up one time. The rearrangement uses TRBV5-6 and TRBJ2-3; a possible D gene is TRBD2 (5 bases). The CDR3 extends over 14 amino acids. Trimming took off 4 bases at V and 2 bases at J, with 11 bases between the two ends. Germline V gene data show CDR1 as SGHDT and CDR2 as YYEEEE. The CDR3 DNA reads as TGTGCCAGCAGCCGGACGGGATACACAGATACGCAGTATTTT. Translating it yields CASSRTGYTDTQYF.

The chain recombines TRBV27 with TRBJ1-1, with TRBD1 identical over 9 bases. The V gene's germline CDR1 is MNHEY and CDR2 SMNVEV (reference sequence). The V and J ends lost 6 bases and 5 bases, in that order; junction bases with no gene match: 10. This CDR3 comprises 15 residues. For the CDR3, the DNA is TGTGCCAGCAGACCACAGACAGGGGGGAGGACTGAAGCTTTCTTT. Translated, it gives CASRPQTGGRTEAFF.

This clone was observed a handful of times. This rearrangement joins TRBV29-1 to TRBJ2-7; 14 bases are shared with TRBD2. Trimming removed 7 bases from V and 7 bases from J; junction bases left unmatched: 6. CDR1 SQVTM and CDR2 ANQGSEA come from the germline V gene. This CDR3 contains 13 residues. The CDR3 protein is CSAGTSGSSEQYF. The CDR3 DNA follows: TGCAGCGCCGGGACTAGCGGGAGTAGTGAGCAGTACTTC.

V and J are TRBV7-2 and TRBJ2-1; 9 bases are a match to TRBD1. This CDR3 is built from 17 residues. Germline V gene data show CDR1 as SGHTA and CDR2 as FQGNSA. After removal of 5 bases from V and 8 bases from J, the junction contained 16 bases not matched to a gene. The CDR3 spells CASSPTRGDRDLHEQFF. CDR3 bases: TGTGCCAGCAGCCCCACCCGGGGGGACAGGGACCTACATGAGCAGTTCTTC. Supplemented by reference TRBV7-2 and TRBJ2-1, the full variable domain reads GAGVSQSPSNKVTEKGKDVELRCDPISGHTALYWYRQSLGQGLEFLIYFQGNSAPDKSGLPSDRFSAERTGGSVSTLTIQRTQQEDSAVYLCASSPTRGDRDLHEQFFGPGTRLTVL.

The chain links TRBV5-1 to TRBJ2-2; TRBD1 matches at 8 bases. This CDR3 comprises 15 residues. J lost 2 bases, V lost 2 bases, and 2 bases had no gene match. From germline, CDR1 is SGHRS and CDR2 YFSETQ. The CDR3 reads CASSFQGANTGELFF. The DNA for the CDR3 is TGCGCCAGCAGCTTCCAGGGGGCAAACACCGGGGAGCTGTTTTTT.

The V call is TRBV7-9, the J call TRBJ2-7, with 9 bases matching TRBD1. V shed 5 bases and J 6 bases; nucleotides not matched to a gene: 17. Germline assignment: CDR1 SEHNR and CDR2 FQNEAQ (reference sequence). The CDR3 loop spans 17 amino acids. The CDR3 DNA follows: TGTGCCAGCAGCATAACCCGATCCGGGACAGGGCCCACCGAGCAGTACTTC. Residues: CASSITRSGTGPTEQYF.

This chain connects TRBV5-1 to TRBJ2-1; 10 positions agree with TRBD2. The CDR3 has 16 residues. CDR1 and CDR2 (germline): SGHRS, YFSETQ. The junction had 6 bases not matched to a gene; V was cut back by 2 bases and J by 4 bases. CDR3 protein: CASSLAGLAAYNEQFF. Written as DNA, the CDR3 is TGCGCCAGCAGCTTAGCCGGACTAGCGGCTTACAATGAGCAGTTCTTC.